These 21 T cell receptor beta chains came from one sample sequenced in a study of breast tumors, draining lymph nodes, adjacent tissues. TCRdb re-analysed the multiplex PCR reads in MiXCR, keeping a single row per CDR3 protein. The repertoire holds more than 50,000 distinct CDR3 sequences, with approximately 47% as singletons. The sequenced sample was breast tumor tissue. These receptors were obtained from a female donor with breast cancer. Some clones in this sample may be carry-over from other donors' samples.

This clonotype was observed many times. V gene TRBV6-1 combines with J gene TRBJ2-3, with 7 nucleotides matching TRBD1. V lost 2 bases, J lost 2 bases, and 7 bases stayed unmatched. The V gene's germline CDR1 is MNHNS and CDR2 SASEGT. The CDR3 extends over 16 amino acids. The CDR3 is CASSEQSQGPTDTQYF. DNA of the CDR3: TGTGCCAGCAGTGAACAGTCACAGGGGCCCACAGATACGCAGTATTTT.

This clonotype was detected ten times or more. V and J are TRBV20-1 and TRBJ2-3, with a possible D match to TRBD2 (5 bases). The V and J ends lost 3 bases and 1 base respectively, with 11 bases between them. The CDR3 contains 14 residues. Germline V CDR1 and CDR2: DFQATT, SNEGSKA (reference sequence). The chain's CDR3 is CSASKAVGTDTQYF. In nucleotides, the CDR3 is TGCAGTGCTAGTAAAGCGGTTGGCACAGATACGCAGTATTTT.

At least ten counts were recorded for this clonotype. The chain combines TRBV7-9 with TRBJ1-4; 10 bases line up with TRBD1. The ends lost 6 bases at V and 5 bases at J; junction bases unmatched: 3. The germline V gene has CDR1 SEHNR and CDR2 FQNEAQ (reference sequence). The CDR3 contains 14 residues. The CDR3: CASSMGQGNEKLFF. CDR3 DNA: TGTGCCAGCAGTATGGGACAGGGGAATGAAAAACTGTTTTTT.

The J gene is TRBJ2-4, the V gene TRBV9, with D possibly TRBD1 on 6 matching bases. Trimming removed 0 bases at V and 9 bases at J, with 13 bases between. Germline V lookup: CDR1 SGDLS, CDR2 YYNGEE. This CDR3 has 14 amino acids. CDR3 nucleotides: TGTGCCAGCAGCGTAGCCCCAGGGGTGGGCATTCAGTACTTC. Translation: CASSVAPGVGIQYF.

In nucleotides, the CDR3 is TGTGCCAGCAGCTCGGGACTAGCCTACGAGCAGTACTTC. It specifies CASSSGLAYEQYF. The chain is built from TRBV5-6 and TRBJ2-7; TRBD2 agrees at 8 bases. The CDR3 contains 13 residues. With V trimmed by 3 bases and J by 2 bases, 1 base remained unmatched. Per germline, CDR1 SGHDT and CDR2 YYEEEE.

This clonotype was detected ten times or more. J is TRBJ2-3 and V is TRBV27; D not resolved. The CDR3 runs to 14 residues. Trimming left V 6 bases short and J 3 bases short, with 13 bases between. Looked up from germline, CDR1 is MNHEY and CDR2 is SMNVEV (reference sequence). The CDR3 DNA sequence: TGTGCCAGCAGAGGGCAAATACGGACAGATACGCAGTATTTT. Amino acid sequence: CASRGQIRTDTQYF.

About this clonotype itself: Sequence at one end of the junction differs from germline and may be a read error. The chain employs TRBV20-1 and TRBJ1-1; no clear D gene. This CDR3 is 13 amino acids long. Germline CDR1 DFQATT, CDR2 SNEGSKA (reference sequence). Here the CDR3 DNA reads TGCAGTGCTAGAGGGCAATTGAACACTGGAGCTTTCTTT. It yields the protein CSARGQLNTGAFF.

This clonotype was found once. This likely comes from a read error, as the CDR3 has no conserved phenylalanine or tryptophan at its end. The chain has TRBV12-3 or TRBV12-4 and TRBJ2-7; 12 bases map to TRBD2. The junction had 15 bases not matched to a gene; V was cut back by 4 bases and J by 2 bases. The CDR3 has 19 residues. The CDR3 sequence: CASSSSGARLAGVPYEQYL. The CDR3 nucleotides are TGTGCCAGCAGTTCCTCGGGGGCCCGACTAGCGGGGGTGCCCTACGAGCAGTACCTC.

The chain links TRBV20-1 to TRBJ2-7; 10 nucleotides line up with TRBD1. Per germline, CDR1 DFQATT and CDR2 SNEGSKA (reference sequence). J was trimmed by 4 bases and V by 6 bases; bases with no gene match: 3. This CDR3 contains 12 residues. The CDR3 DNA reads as TGCAGTGCCAGACAGGGGGCGTACGAGCAGTACTTC. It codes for CSARQGAYEQYF.

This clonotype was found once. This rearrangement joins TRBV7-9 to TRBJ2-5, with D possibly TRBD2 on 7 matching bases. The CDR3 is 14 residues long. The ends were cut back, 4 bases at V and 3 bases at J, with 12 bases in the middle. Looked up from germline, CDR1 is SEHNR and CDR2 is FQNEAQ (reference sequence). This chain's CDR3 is CASSWGGGEETQYF. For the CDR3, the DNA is TGTGCCAGCAGCTGGGGGGGCGGTGAAGAGACCCAGTACTTC.

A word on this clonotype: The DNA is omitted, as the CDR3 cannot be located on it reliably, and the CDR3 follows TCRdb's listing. CDR3 loop: CASSTGPLGYTFGSGTQETQYF. This chain connects TRBV5-1 to TRBJ2-5; the DNA was not compared with TRBD1, the D call given in the table. The germline CDR1 and CDR2 sequences are SGHRS and YFSETQ. The CDR3 length is 22 residues, termini included.

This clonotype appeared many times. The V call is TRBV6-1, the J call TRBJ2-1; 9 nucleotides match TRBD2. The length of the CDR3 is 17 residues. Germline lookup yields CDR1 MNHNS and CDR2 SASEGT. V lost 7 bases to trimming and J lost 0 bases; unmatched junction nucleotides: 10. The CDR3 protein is CASTEGLAGISYNEQFF. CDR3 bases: TGTGCCAGCACCGAGGGGCTAGCGGGAATCTCCTACAATGAGCAGTTCTTC.

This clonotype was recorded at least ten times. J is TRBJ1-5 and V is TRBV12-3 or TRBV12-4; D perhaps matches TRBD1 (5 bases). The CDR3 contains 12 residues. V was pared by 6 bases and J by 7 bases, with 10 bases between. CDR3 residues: CASRGGGQPQHF. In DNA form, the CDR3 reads TGTGCCAGCAGGGGGGGAGGCCAGCCCCAGCATTTT.

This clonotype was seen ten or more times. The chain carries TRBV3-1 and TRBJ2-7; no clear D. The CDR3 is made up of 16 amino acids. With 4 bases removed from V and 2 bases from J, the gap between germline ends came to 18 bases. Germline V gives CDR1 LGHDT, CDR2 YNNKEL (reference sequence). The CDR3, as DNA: TGTGCCAGCAGCCGATTCGGAGTCAGTGAGGCCTACGAGCAGTACTTC. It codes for CASSRFGVSEAYEQYF.

The CDR3 bases are TGTGCCAGCAGCCGGGGACTAGCGGGAGGGCCCTACGAGCAGTACTTC. Its translation: CASSRGLAGGPYEQYF. V usage is TRBV7-9 and J usage is TRBJ2-7, with 16 bases aligning to TRBD2. The junction had 3 bases not matched to a gene; V was cut back by 5 bases and J by 2 bases. The CDR3 extends over 16 amino acids. Germline V gives CDR1 SEHNR, CDR2 FQNEAQ (reference sequence).

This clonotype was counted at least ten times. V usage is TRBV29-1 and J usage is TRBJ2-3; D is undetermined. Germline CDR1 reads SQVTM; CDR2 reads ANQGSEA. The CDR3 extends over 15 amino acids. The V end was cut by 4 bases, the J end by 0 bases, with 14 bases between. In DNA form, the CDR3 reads TGCAGCGTTGTGGCCCGAGCACTGAGCACAGATACGCAGTATTTT. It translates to CSVVARALSTDTQYF.

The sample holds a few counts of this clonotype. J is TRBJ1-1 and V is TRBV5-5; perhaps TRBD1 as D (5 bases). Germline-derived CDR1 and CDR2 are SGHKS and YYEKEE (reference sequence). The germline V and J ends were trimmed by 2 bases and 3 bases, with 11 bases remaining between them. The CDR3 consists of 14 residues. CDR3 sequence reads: CASSFPDRYTEAFF. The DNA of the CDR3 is TGTGCCAGCAGCTTCCCCGACAGATACACTGAAGCTTTCTTT.

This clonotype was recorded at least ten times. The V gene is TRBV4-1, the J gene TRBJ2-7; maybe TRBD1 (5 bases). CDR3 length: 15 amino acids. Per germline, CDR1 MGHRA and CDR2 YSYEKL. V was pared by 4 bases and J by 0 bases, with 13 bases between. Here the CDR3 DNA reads TGCGCCAGCAGCCCCACGAGGACAACCTCCTACGAGCAGTACTTC. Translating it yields CASSPTRTTSYEQYF.

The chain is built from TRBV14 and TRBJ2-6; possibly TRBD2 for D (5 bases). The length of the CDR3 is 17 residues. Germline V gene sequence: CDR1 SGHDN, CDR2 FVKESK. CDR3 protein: CARALMGAGSGANVLTF. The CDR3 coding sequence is TGTGCTAGAGCCTTGATGGGCGCGGGCTCTGGGGCCAACGTCCTGACTTTC.

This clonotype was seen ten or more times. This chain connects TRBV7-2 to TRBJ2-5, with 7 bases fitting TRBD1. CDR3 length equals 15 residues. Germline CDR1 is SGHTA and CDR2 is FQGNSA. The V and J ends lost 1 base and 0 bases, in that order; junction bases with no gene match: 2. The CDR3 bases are TGTGCCAGCAGCTTAGTCAGGGGGTACCAAGAGACCCAGTACTTC. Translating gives CASSLVRGYQETQYF.

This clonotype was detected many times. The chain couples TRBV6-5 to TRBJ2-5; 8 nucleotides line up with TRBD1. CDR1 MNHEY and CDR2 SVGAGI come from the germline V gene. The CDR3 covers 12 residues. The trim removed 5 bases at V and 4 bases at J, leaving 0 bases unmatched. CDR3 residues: CASSTGGETQYF. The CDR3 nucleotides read TGTGCCAGCAGTACAGGGGGAGAGACCCAGTACTTC.